This is a list of T cell receptor beta chains from one sample in a study of blood T cells in healthy people across ages. TCRdb ran MiXCR on the 5' RACE reads and lists one entry per CDR3 protein. The sample has about 630,000 distinct CDR3 sequences, around 21% seen once. Sequenced material: blood. Receptor source: a man aged 65-85 years in good health. The CDR3 runs from the conserved cysteine through the conserved F or W. The order of the fields is CDR3 protein, clone size, D gene, V gene, J gene. D genes are given only for firm matches. Rows give clone size only sometimes, using once, few, many, or a class for an expanded clone.

CDR3 protein: CASSEATANTGELFF
clone size: many
D gene: NA
V gene: TRBV2
J gene: TRBJ2-2

CDR3 protein: CSARAGTTLYEQYF
clone size: NA
D gene: TRBD2
V gene: TRBV20-1
J gene: TRBJ2-7

CDR3 protein: CASRYSQNEQFF
clone size: few
D gene: NA
V gene: TRBV6-6
J gene: TRBJ2-1

CDR3 protein: CASSRPDRADQETQYF
clone size: once
D gene: TRBD1
V gene: TRBV18
J gene: TRBJ2-5

CDR3 protein: CASSLDPGPKRNIQYF
clone size: few
D gene: NA
V gene: TRBV5-1
J gene: TRBJ2-4

CDR3 protein: CASQRVNTDTQYF
clone size: NA
D gene: NA
V gene: TRBV6-1
J gene: TRBJ2-3

CDR3 protein: CASSLFQAQLETQYF
clone size: many
D gene: NA
V gene: TRBV12-3/TRBV12-4
J gene: TRBJ2-5

CDR3 protein: CASSGASAVYEQYF
clone size: NA
D gene: NA
V gene: TRBV7-2
J gene: TRBJ2-7

CDR3 protein: CASSPSGPSEKLFF
clone size: few
D gene: NA
V gene: TRBV3-1
J gene: TRBJ1-4

CDR3 protein: CASSSLLDRSGANVLTF
clone size: NA
D gene: NA
V gene: TRBV27
J gene: TRBJ2-6

CDR3 protein: CASSLVQNIQYF
clone size: NA
D gene: NA
V gene: TRBV11-2
J gene: TRBJ2-4

CDR3 protein: CASSLGGHTQYF
clone size: NA
D gene: NA
V gene: TRBV12-3/TRBV12-4
J gene: TRBJ2-3

CDR3 protein: CASSLREAGETQYF
clone size: NA
D gene: TRBD2
V gene: TRBV13
J gene: TRBJ2-5

CDR3 protein: CASSQLVEQFF
clone size: many
D gene: NA
V gene: TRBV7-2
J gene: NA

CDR3 protein: CRPTGGNTEAFF
clone size: few
D gene: NA
V gene: TRBV20-1
J gene: TRBJ1-1

CDR3 protein: CVSSQEGQGNVLTF
clone size: few
D gene: TRBD1
V gene: TRBV4-1
J gene: TRBJ2-6

CDR3 protein: CASSATSGRETQYF
clone size: few
D gene: TRBD2
V gene: TRBV9
J gene: TRBJ2-5

CDR3 protein: CASSLEGTTNTGELVF
clone size: few
D gene: NA
V gene: TRBV5-1
J gene: TRBJ2-2

CDR3 protein: CASSLATGKRETQYF
clone size: NA
D gene: NA
V gene: TRBV5-1
J gene: TRBJ2-5

CDR3 protein: CASSLVGGGGANVLTF
clone size: few
D gene: NA
V gene: TRBV12-3/TRBV12-4
J gene: TRBJ2-6

CDR3 protein: CASRSLTWTGTEDNEQFF
clone size: NA
D gene: NA
V gene: TRBV6-1
J gene: TRBJ2-1

CDR3 protein: CATSDPGDTQYF
clone size: once
D gene: NA
V gene: TRBV24-1
J gene: TRBJ2-3

CDR3 protein: CASRKQGRETQYF
clone size: NA
D gene: TRBD1
V gene: TRBV6-5
J gene: TRBJ2-5

CDR3 protein: CASSKRLETQYF
clone size: NA
D gene: NA
V gene: TRBV3-1
J gene: TRBJ2-5

CDR3 protein: CASSVAGRNNYGYTF
clone size: few
D gene: NA
V gene: TRBV9
J gene: TRBJ1-2

CDR3 protein: CASSASQGLYEQYF
clone size: few
D gene: NA
V gene: TRBV18
J gene: NA

CDR3 protein: CSGTGWGTDTQYF
clone size: few
D gene: TRBD1
V gene: TRBV29-1
J gene: TRBJ2-3

CDR3 protein: CASSSDGLGSYTF
clone size: NA
D gene: NA
V gene: TRBV7-9
J gene: TRBJ1-2

CDR3 protein: CASSQTFRVTYNEQFF
clone size: NA
D gene: NA
V gene: TRBV4-1
J gene: TRBJ2-1